This is a list of T cell receptor beta chains from one sample in a study of T-cell memory formation after mild COVID-19. TCRdb ran MiXCR on the 5' RACE reads and lists one entry per CDR3 protein. The table records about 310,000 distinct CDR3 sequences, roughly 19% of them present only once. Specimen: PBMCs or a T cell subset sorted from them (not recorded which). Every receptor here comes from a man between 18 and 29 years old who had mild COVID-19 (a few samples of this study predate the infection). Cell type and time point are not known. CDR3s include the opening cysteine and the closing phenylalanine or tryptophan. Fields, in order: V gene, J gene, CDR3 protein.

TRBV20-1,TRBJ1-5,CSARVRGGGYQPQHF
TRBV6-4,TRBJ2-5,CASSLIAGAGETQYF
TRBV5-1,TRBJ2-4,CASSQSVRTFAKNIQYF
TRBV19,TRBJ2-5,CASSKTVNQETQYF
TRBV29-1,TRBJ2-5,CSVEFLGTGQETQYF
TRBV29-1,TRBJ1-1,CSAADTEAFF
TRBV6-2/TRBV6-3,TRBJ2-4,CASSYSEQSIQYF
TRBV24-1,TRBJ2-2,CATSLGGGPPRTGELFF
TRBV4-3,TRBJ2-1,CASSPRDWIRPFF
TRBV6-5,TRBJ2-5,CASSSRWAYQETQYF
TRBV12-3/TRBV12-4,TRBJ2-5,CASRTISGGSETQYF
TRBV7-2,TRBJ2-3,CASSSFLSAGASTDTQYF
TRBV2,TRBJ2-5,CASARGVQETQYF
TRBV5-1,TRBJ2-3,CASSSQGAADTQYF
TRBV24-1,TRBJ1-2,CATSPTGGNGYTF
TRBV4-2,TRBJ2-1,CASDTGGGAGLFDEQFF
TRBV7-3,TRBJ2-3,CASSLNPGGNTDTQYF
TRBV7-2,TRBJ1-5,CASSFTGRNQPQHF
TRBV4-3,TRBJ2-7,CASSQDMGANEQYF
TRBV14,TRBJ2-6,CASSPGHSGANVLTF
TRBV24-1,TRBJ1-2,CATSDKGGYGYTF
TRBV5-4,TRBJ1-1,CASSRPWMNTEAFF
TRBV6-4,TRBJ1-1,CASSDFFHERNTEAFF
TRBV29-1,TRBJ1-2,CSVGDRGGGYTF
TRBV20-1,TRBJ1-2,CSATGNYGYTF
TRBV19,TRBJ1-1,CASSTTTGAFF
TRBV5-1,TRBJ2-7,CASSYRDRVSYEQYF
TRBV4-1,TRBJ2-7,CASSLTAGGLNEQYF
TRBV4-1,TRBJ2-3,CASSQAAGADTQYF
TRBV5-1,TRBJ2-7,CASSYLSGPSYEQYF
TRBV7-9,TRBJ2-2,CASSSTGVNTGELFF
TRBV11-1,TRBJ1-2,CASSRRFDYGYTF
TRBV12-3/TRBV12-4,TRBJ2-2,CASSSSGPKGGELFF
TRBV12-3/TRBV12-4,TRBJ2-3,CATTPRTTDTDTQYF
TRBV9,TRBJ2-5,CASSEPTGTRGETQYF
TRBV6-2/TRBV6-3,TRBJ2-1,CASSYGAGGPSSYNEQFF
TRBV7-2,TRBJ1-5,CASSSQAYGVGQPQHF
TRBV18,TRBJ1-6,CASSPWTSDSPLHF
TRBV20-1,TRBJ2-3,CSAYAGLGADTQYF
TRBV7-6,TRBJ2-7,CASSPGTEFYEQYF
TRBV7-9,TRBJ2-3,CASSFELWGTDTQYF
TRBV5-1,TRBJ2-3,CASSRSASGSTDTQYF
TRBV19,TRBJ2-1,CASDNRGGEQFF
TRBV2,TRBJ1-6,CASSEASDNSPLHF
TRBV9,TRBJ1-1,CASSPSAGQNTEAFF
TRBV4-2,TRBJ1-6,CASSQYVRSPLHF
TRBV4-2,TRBJ2-1,CASSQDPASGGADEQFF
TRBV5-1,TRBJ2-1,CASSPFGEYEQFF
TRBV24-1,TRBJ1-1,CATSDSLGAATEAFF
TRBV28,TRBJ1-3,CASDRGPGNTIYF
TRBV7-2,TRBJ2-3,CASSLGWGGGTDTQYF